What follows describes a single TCR beta chain. This record belongs to a study of cytomegalovirus exposure and HLA in healthy donors. This PCR relied on a set of 60 Vbeta primers and 13 Jbeta primers. Using immunoSEQ multiplex PCR, the repertoire was profiled, and TCRdb retains in-frame clones only, with some absent. The repertoire holds about 150,000 clones, with approximately 74% as singletons. Trimming at V came to 1 base and at J to 7 bases, leaving 5 bases not matched to a gene. Germline V gene sequence: CDR1 MGHRA, CDR2 YSYEKL. This CDR3 comprises 15 residues. Source material: PBMCs. The gene calls are TRBV4-1 and TRBJ1-4; 8 bases are a match to TRBD1. The TCR comes from a man under 40 in good health and CMV-seronegative. This CDR3 is CASSQGGQGAEKLFF. The CDR3 bases are TGCGCCAGCAGCCAAGGAGGGCAGGGGGCTGAAAAACTGTTTTTT.